The rows below give T cell receptor beta chains drawn from one sample of a study of Graves' ophthalmopathy and Graves' hyperthyroidism. TCRdb ran MiXCR on the multiplex PCR reads and lists one entry per CDR3 protein. The sample consists of a few hundred thousand distinct CDR3 sequences, 35% to 45% of them appearing once. Source material: peripheral blood or thyroid tissue (not recorded which). The receptor source for this set is an adult man with Graves' hyperthyroidism. The CDR3 runs from the conserved cysteine through the conserved F or W. The order of the fields is CDR3 length, D gene, V gene, J gene, clone size, CDR3 protein, CDR3 DNA. The D gene is left open where the match is weak. Only part of the rows carry a size: once, few, many, or a class if the clone is expanded.

>16|TRBD1|TRBV29-1|TRBJ1-6|-
CSSRDRESSYNSPLHF
TGCAGCTCCCGGGACAGAGAGAGCTCCTATAATTCACCCCTCCACTTT
>15|TRBD1|TRBV2|TRBJ1-1|many
CASSAGPGGDTEAFF
TGTGCCAGCAGCGCCGGGCCAGGGGGGGACACTGAAGCTTTCTTT
>14|-|TRBV4-1|TRBJ2-7|many
CASSQAGQPYEQYF
TGCGCCAGCAGCCAAGCGGGGCAGCCTTACGAGCAGTACTTC
>12|TRBD1|TRBV29-1|TRBJ1-2|-
CSARQGELGYTF
TGCAGCGCGAGACAGGGGGAGTTGGGCTACACCTTC
>14|-|TRBV12-3/TRBV12-4|TRBJ2-7|-
CASSFFGISYEQYF
TGTGCCAGCAGTTTTTTCGGGATTTCCTACGAGCAGTACTTC
>14|TRBD1|TRBV7-9|TRBJ2-7|-
CASSVRQGRNEQYF
TGTGCCAGCAGCGTCCGACAGGGTCGGAACGAGCAGTACTTC
>16|TRBD1|TRBV29-1|TRBJ1-1|-
CSVGGQGVGMDTEAFF
TGCAGCGTTGGGGGACAGGGGGTTGGGATGGACACTGAAGCTTTCTTT
>15|-|TRBV2|TRBJ2-6|many
CASSGLGSGANVLTF
TGTGCCAGCAGTGGTCTTGGCTCTGGGGCCAACGTCCTGACTTTC
>15|-|TRBV10-1|TRBJ2-3|-
CASTLDREINQPQYF
TGCGCCAGCACTTTAGACCGAGAAATTAATCAGCCCCAGTATTTT
>16|-|TRBV4-1|TRBJ1-3|-
CASSQEFRTHGNTIYF
TGCGCCAGCAGCCAAGAATTCAGGACCCACGGAAACACCATATATTTT
>15|TRBD2|TRBV12-3/TRBV12-4|TRBJ2-2|few
CASRPGLAVVRELFF
TGTGCCAGCAGACCGGGACTAGCGGTGGTCCGGGAGCTGTTTTTT
>15|-|TRBV18|TRBJ2-5|-
CASSPLAGSQETQYF
TGTGCCAGCTCACCACTTGCGGGATCCCAAGAGACCCAGTACTTC
>16|-|TRBV7-2|TRBJ2-2|-
CASSLIGGTNTGELFF
TGTGCCAGCAGCCTGATTGGGGGAACGAACACCGGGGAGCTGTTTTTT
>14|-|TRBV27|TRBJ2-7|-
CASSLSYGPYEQYF
TGTGCCAGCAGTTTATCGTACGGCCCCTACGAGCAGTACTTC
>12|-|TRBV29-1|TRBJ1-2|-
CSVEGGDSGYTF
TGCAGCGTTGAGGGGGGGGACTCTGGCTACACCTTC
>13|-|TRBV7-9|TRBJ2-1|-
CASVPYAGREQFF
TGTGCCAGCGTACCTTATGCGGGGAGAGAGCAGTTCTTC
>14|-|TRBV19|TRBJ1-4|many
CASSPGTGGEKLFF
TGTGCCAGTAGCCCCGGGACTGGGGGTGAAAAACTGTTTTTT
>14|-|TRBV7-8|TRBJ2-5|many
CASSLGRYQETQYF
TGTGCCAGCAGCTTAGGCAGGTACCAAGAGACCCAGTACTTC